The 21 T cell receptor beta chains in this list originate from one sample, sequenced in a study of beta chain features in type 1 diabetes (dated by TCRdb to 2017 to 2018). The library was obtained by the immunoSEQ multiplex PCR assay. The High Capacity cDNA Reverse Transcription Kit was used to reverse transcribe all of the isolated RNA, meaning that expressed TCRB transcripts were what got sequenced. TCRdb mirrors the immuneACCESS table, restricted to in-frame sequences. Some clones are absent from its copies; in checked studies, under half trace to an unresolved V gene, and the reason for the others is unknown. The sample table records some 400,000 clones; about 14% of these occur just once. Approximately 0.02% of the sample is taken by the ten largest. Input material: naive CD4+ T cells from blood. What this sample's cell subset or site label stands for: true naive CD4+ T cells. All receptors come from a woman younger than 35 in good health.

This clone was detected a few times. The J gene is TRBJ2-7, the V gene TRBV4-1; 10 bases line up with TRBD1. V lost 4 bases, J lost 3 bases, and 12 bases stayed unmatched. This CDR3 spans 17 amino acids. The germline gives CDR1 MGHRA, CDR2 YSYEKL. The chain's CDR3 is CASSLHTIGTGVYEQYF. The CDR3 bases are TGCGCCAGCAGCCTGCACACAATCGGGACAGGGGTCTACGAGCAGTACTTC.

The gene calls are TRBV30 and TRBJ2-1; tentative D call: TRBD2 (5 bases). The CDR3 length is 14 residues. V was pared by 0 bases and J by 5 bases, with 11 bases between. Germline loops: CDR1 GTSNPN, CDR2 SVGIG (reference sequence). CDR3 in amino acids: CAWSVFRRDNEQFF. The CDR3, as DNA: TGTGCCTGGAGTGTATTCAGGCGGGACAATGAGCAGTTCTTC.

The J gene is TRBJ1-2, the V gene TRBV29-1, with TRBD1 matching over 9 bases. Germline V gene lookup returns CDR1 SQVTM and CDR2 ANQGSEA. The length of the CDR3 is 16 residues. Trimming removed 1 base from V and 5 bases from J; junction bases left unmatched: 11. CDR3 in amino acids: CSVEGTGVSNDYGYTF. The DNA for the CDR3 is TGCAGCGTTGAAGGGACAGGGGTCTCCAATGATTATGGCTACACCTTC.

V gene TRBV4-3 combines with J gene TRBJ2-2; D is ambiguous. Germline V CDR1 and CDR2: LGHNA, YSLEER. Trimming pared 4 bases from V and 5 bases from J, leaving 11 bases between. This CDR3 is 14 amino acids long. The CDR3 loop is CASSLSRFTGELFF. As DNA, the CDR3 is TGCGCCAGCAGCCTATCCCGGTTTACCGGGGAGCTGTTTTTT.

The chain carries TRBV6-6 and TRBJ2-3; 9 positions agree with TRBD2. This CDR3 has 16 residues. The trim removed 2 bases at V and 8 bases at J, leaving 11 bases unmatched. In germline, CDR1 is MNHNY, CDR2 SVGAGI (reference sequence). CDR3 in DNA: TGTGCCAGCAGTTACAAGAGCGGGGGGACCCCAATTACGCAGTATTTT. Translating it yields CASSYKSGGTPITQYF.

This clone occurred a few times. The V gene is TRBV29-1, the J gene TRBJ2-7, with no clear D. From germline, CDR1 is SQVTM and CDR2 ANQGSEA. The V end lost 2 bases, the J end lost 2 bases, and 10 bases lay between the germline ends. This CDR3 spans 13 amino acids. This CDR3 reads CSVELTAAYEQYF. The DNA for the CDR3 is TGCAGCGTTGAACTAACCGCCGCCTACGAGCAGTACTTC.

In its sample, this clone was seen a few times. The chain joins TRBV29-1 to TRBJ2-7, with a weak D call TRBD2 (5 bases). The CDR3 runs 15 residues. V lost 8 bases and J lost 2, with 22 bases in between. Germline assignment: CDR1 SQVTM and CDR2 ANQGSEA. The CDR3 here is CSPPYRLGLAYEQYF. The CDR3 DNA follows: TGCAGCCCTCCCTACCGGCTAGGACTGGCCTACGAGCAGTACTTC.

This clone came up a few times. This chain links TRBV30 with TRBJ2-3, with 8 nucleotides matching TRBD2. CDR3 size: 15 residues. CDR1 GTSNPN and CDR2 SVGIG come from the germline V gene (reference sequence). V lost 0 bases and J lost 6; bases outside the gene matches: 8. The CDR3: CAWSVRGLVLDTQYF. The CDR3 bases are TGTGCCTGGAGTGTACGGGGACTAGTTTTGGATACGCAGTATTTT.

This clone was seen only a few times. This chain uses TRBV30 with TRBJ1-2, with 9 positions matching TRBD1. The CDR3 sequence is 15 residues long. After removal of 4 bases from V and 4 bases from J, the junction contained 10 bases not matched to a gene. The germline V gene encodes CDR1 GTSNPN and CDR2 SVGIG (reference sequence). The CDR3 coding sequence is TGTGCCTGGATGGGTCACAGGGGGCTCGCCTATGGCTACACCTTC. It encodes CAWMGHRGLAYGYTF.

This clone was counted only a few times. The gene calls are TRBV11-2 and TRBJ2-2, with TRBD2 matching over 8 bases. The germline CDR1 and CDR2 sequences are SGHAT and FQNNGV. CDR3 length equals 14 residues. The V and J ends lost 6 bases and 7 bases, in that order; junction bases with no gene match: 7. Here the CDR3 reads CASRLTSVGGELFF. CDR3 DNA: TGTGCCAGCAGACTGACTAGCGTCGGCGGGGAGCTGTTTTTT. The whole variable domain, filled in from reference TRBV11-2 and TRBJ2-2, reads EAGVAQSPRYKIIEKRQSVAFWCNPISGHATLYWYQQILGQGPKLLIQFQNNGVVDDSQLPKDRFSAERLKGVDSTLKIQPAKLEDSAVYLCASRLTSVGGELFFGEGSRLTVL.

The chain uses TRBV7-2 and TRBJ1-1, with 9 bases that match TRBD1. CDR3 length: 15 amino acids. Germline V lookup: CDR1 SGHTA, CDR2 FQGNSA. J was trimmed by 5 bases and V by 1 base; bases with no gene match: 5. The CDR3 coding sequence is TGTGCCAGCAGCTTAGGGGACAGGGTCGGTACTGAAGCTTTCTTT. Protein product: CASSLGDRVGTEAFF.

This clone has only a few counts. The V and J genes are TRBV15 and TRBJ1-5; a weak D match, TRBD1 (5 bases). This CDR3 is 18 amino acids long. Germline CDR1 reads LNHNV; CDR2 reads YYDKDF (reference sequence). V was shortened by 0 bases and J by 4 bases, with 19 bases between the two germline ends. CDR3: CATSRDAQGTVINQPQHF. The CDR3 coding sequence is TGTGCCACCAGCAGAGATGCGCAGGGCACCGTTATAAATCAGCCCCAGCATTTT.

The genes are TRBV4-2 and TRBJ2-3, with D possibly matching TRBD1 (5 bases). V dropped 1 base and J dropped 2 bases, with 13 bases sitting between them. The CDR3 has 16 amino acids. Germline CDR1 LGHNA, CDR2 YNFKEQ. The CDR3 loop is CASSQGLEQVTDTQYF. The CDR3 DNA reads TGTGCCAGCAGCCAAGGACTTGAACAGGTCACAGATACGCAGTATTTT.

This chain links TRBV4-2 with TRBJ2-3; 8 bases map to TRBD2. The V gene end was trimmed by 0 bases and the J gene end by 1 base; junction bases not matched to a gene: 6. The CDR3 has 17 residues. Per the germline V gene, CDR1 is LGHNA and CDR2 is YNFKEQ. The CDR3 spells CASSQDRIGRGTDTQYF. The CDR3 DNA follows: TGTGCCAGCAGCCAAGATCGAATCGGGAGGGGCACAGATACGCAGTATTTT.

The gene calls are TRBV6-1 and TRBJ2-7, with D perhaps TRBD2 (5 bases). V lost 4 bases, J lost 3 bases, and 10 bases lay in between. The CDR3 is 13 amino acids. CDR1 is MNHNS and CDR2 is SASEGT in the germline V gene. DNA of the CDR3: TGTGCCAGCAGTGTACTCCGGGACTACGAGCAGTACTTC. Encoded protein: CASSVLRDYEQYF.

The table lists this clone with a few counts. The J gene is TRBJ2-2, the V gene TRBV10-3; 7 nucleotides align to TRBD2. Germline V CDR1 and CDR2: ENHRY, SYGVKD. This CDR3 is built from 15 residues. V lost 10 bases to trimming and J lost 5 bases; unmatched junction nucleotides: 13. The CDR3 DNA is TGTGCCACCTCCGTGAGGGAGCGGGAAACCGGGGAGCTGTTTTTT. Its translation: CATSVRERETGELFF.

This CDR3 reads CASSRTEPRETQYF. The CDR3, as DNA: TGCGCCAGCAGCCGGACAGAGCCGCGGGAGACCCAGTACTTC. The chain combines TRBV5-1 with TRBJ2-5; maybe TRBD1 (6 bases). The length of the CDR3 is 14 residues. CDR1 is SGHRS, CDR2 YFSETQ, per germline. V was clipped by 4 bases and J by 5 bases, with 15 bases between them.

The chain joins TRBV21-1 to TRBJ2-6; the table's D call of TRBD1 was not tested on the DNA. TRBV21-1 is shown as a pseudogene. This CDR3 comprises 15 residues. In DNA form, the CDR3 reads TGTGCCAGCAGCCTAGACAGCTCTGGGGCCAACGTCCTGACTTTC. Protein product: CASSLDSSGANVLTF.

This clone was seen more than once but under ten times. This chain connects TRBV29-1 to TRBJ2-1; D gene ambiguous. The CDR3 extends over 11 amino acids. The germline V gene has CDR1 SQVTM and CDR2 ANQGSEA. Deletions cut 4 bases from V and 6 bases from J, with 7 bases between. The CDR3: CSVATFNEQFF. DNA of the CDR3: TGCAGCGTTGCTACGTTCAATGAGCAGTTCTTC.

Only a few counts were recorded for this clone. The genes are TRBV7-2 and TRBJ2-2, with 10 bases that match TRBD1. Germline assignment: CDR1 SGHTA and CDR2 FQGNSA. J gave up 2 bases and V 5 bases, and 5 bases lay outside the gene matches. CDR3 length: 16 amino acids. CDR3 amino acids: CASSPRTGGNTGELFF. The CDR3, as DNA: TGTGCCAGCAGCCCCCGGACAGGGGGAAACACCGGGGAGCTGTTTTTT.

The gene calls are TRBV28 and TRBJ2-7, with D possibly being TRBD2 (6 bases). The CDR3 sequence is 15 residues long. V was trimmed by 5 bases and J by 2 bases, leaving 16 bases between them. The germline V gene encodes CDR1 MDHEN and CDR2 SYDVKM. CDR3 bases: TGTGCCAGCAGTCCAAGTGGTGGGAGGACCTACGAGCAGTACTTC. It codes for CASSPSGGRTYEQYF.